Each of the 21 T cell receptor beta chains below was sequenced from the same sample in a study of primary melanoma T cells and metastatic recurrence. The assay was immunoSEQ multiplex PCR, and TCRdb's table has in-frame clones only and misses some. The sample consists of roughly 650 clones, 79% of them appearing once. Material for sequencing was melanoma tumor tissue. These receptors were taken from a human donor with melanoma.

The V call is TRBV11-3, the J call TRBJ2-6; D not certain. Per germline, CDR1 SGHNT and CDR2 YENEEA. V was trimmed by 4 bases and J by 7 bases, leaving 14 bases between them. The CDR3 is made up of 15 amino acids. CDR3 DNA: TGTGCCAGCAGCTCCGGCCCCTCACGAGCCAACGTCCTGACTTTC. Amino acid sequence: CASSSGPSRANVLTF.

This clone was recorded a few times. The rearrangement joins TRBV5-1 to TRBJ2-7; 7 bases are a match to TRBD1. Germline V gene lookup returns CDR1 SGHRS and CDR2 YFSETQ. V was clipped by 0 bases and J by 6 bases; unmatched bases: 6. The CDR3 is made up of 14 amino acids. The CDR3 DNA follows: TGCGCCAGCAGCTTGGACAGGGGCCCTGGCGAGCAGTACTTC. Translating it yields CASSLDRGPGEQYF.

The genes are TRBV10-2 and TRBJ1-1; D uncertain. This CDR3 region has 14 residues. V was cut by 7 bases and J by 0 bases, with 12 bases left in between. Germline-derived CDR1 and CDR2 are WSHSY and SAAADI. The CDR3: CASIPEGMNTEAFF. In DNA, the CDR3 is TGCGCCAGCATCCCGGAAGGCATGAACACTGAAGCTTTCTTT.

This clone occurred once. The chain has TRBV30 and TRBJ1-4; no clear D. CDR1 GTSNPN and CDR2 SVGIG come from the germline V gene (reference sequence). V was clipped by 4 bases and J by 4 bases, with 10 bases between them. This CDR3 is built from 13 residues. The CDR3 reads CAWTTGVNEKLFF. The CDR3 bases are TGTGCCTGGACTACGGGCGTTAATGAAAAACTGTTTTTT.

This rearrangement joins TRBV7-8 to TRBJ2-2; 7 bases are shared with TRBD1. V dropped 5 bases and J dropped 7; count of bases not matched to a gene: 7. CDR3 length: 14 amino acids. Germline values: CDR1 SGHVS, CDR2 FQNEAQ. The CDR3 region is CASSPTTGIGELFF. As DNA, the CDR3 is TGTGCCAGCAGCCCCACGACAGGGATCGGGGAGCTGTTTTTT.

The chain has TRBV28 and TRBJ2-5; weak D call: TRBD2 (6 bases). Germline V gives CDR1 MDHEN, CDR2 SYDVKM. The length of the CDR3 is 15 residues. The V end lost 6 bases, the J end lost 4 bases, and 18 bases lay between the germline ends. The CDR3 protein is CASSKLTGGRETQYF. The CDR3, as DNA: TGTGCCAGCAGCAAACTAACTGGAGGGAGAGAGACCCAGTACTTC.

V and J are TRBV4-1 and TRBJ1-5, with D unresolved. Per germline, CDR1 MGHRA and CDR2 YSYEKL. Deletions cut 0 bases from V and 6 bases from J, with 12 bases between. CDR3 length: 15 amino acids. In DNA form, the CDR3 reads TGCGCCAGCAGCCAAGAAGCAGGACCACGTCAGCCCCAGCATTTT. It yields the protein CASSQEAGPRQPQHF.

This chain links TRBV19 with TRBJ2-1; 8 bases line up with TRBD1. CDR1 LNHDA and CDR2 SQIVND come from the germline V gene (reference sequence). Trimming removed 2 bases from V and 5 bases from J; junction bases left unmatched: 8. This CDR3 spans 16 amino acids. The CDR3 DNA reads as TGTGCCAGTAGTATACCCGGACAGGGTGGACACAATGAGCAGTTCTTC. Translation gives CASSIPGQGGHNEQFF.

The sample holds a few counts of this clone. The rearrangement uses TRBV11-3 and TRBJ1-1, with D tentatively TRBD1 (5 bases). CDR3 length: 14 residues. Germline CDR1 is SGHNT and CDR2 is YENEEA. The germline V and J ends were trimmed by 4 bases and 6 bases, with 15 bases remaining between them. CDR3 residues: CASSSDTRRAEAFF. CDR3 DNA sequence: TGTGCCAGCAGCTCGGACACCCGAAGGGCTGAAGCTTTCTTT.

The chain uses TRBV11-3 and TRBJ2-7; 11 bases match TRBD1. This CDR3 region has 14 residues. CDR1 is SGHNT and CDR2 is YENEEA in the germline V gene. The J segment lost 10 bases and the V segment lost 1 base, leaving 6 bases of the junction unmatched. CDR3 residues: CASSLGIGQGAQYF. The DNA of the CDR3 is TGTGCCAGCAGCTTAGGAATCGGACAGGGGGCTCAGTACTTC.

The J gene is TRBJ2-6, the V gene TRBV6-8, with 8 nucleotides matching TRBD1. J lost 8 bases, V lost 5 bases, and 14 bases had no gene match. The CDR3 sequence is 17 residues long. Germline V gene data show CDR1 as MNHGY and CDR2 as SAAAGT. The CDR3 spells CASSDRGLVVLSNVLTF. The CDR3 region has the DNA TGTGCCAGCAGTGACAGGGGTTTAGTTGTTTTGTCCAACGTCCTGACTTTC.

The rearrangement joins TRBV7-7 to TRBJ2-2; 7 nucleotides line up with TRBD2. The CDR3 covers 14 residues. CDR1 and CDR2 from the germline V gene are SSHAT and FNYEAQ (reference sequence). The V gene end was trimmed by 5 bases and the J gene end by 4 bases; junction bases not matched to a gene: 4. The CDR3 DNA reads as TGTGCCAGCAGCCCGGGACTACGCACCGGGGAGCTGTTTTTT. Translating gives CASSPGLRTGELFF.

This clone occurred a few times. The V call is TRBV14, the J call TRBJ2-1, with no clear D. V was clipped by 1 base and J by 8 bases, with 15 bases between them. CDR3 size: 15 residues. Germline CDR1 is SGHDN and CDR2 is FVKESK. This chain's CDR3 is CASSQVNSFRDEQFF. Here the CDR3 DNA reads TGTGCCAGCAGCCAAGTAAACAGTTTTAGAGATGAGCAGTTCTTC.

Written as DNA, the CDR3 is TGTGCCAGCAGTAAAAATAGGGGACTTGACAATGAGCAGTTCTTC. It yields the protein CASSKNRGLDNEQFF. The V gene is TRBV28, the J gene TRBJ2-1, with a tentative D call TRBD2 (6 bases). The CDR3 is 15 amino acids. Trimming removed 5 bases at V and 5 bases at J, with 16 bases between. CDR1 is MDHEN, CDR2 SYDVKM, per germline.

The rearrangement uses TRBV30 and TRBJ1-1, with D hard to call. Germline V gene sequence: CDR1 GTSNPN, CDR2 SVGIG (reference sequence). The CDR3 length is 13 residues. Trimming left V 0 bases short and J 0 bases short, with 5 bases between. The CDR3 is CAWSVFVNTEAFF. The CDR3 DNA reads TGTGCCTGGAGTGTATTTGTGAACACTGAAGCTTTCTTT.

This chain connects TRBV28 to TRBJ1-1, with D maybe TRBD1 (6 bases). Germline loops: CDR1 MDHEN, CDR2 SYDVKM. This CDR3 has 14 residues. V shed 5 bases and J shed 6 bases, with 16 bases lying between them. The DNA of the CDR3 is TGTGCCAGCAGTCGTTACAGGGAGATGGCTGAAGCTTTCTTT. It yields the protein CASSRYREMAEAFF.

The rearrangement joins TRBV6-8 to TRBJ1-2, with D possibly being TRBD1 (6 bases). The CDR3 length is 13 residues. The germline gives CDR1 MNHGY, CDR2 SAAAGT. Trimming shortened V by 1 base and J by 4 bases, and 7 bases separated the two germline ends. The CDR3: CASSYWTAYGYTF. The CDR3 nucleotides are TGTGCCAGCAGTTACTGGACAGCCTATGGCTACACCTTC.

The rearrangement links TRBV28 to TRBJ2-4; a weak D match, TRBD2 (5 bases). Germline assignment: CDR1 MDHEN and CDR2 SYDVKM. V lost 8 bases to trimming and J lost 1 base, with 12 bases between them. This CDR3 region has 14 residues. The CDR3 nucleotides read TGTGCCAGCCGCCCGGGCGGGGCCAAAAACATTCAGTACTTC. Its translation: CASRPGGAKNIQYF.

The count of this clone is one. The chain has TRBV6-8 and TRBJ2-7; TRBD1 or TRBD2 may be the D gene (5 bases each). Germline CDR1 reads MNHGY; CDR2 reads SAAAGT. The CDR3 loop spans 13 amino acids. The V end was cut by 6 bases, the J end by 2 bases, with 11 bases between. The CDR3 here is CASRRGRAYEQYF. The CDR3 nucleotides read TGTGCCAGCAGGAGGGGTCGGGCCTACGAGCAGTACTTC.

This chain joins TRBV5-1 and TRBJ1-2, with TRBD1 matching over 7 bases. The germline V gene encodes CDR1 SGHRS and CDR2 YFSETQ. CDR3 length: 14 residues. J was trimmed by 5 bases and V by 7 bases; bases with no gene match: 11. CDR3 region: CASEWGQIPYGYTF. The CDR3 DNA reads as TGCGCCAGCGAATGGGGACAGATCCCTTATGGCTACACCTTC.

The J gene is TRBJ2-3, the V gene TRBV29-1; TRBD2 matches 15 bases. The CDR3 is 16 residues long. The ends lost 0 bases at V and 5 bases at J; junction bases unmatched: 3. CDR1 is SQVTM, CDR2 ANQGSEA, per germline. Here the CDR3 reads CSVEEGLAGGLDTQYF. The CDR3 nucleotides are TGCAGCGTTGAAGAGGGACTAGCGGGGGGTCTAGATACGCAGTATTTT.